This T cell receptor (beta chain) was obtained from a study of blood T cell repertoires in COVID-19. Study summary: T cells, B-cell-depleted T cells, or PBMCs provided the cDNA or gDNA that served as material.

Germline trimming cut 5 bases from V and 10 bases from J; bases unmatched to any gene: 7. This CDR3 spans 14 amino acids. Germline CDR1 and CDR2: SGHVS and FQNEAQ. Sequenced by immunoSEQ multiplex PCR; TCRdb stores in-frame clones only, minus some. The table lists over 70,000 clones, roughly 80% of them singletons, with over 40% in the top ten. V and J are TRBV7-8 and TRBJ2-6; 8 positions match TRBD1. The sequence came from a human donor in a cohort sampled during active COVID-19. Input material: peripheral blood. The CDR3 sequence: CASSPGQGSNVLTF. The DNA of the CDR3 is TGTGCCAGCAGCCCAGGACAGGGCTCAAACGTCCTGACTTTC.